This TCR beta chain is from a study of CD8 T cells in Susac syndrome. Germline V CDR1 and CDR2: SQVTM, ANQGSEA. Trimming took off 6 bases at V and 0 bases at J, with 21 bases between the two ends. CDR3 length: 18 residues. RNA amounts of about 0.5 to 1 ug underwent reverse transcription with random hexamers. The method of amplification for TCR beta CDR3 was immunoSEQ multiplex PCR, covering 54 Vbeta and 13 Jbeta. MiXCR was run by TCRdb on the immunoSEQ multiplex PCR reads, yielding one entry per CDR3 protein. This table holds about 150,000 distinct CDR3 sequences, around 96% found once. Included as multiple sclerosis controls were treatment-naive patients who had stable or active relapsing-remitting disease. The CD8+ and CD4+ T cells were negatively isolated, with the TEMRA cells enriched by FACS.

This TCR was recovered from a human donor with multiple sclerosis. The sample consisted of CD8+ T cells from PBMCs. This chain uses TRBV29-1 with TRBJ2-6; tentatively, D is TRBD1 (6 bases). CDR3 sequence: CSVQPHPGASSGANVLTF. CDR3 DNA: TGCAGCGTCCAACCCCACCCAGGGGCCAGCTCTGGGGCCAACGTCCTGACTTTC. The full variable domain, rest sourced from reference TRBV29-1 and TRBJ2-6, is SAVISQKPSRDICQRGTSLTIQCQVDSQVTMMFWYRQQPGQSLTLIATANQGSEATYESGFVIDKFPISRPNLTFSTLTVSNMSPEDSSIYLCSVQPHPGASSGANVLTFGAGSRLTVL.